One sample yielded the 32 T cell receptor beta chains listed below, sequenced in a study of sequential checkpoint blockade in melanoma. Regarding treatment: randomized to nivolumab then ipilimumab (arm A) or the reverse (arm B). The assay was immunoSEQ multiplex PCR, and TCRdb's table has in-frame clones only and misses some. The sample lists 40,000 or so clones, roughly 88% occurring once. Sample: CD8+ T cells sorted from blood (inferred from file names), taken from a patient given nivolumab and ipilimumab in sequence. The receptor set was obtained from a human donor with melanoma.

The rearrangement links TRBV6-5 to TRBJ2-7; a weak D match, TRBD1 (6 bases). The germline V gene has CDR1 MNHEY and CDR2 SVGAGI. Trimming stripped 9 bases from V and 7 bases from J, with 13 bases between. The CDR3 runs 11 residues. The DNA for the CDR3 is TGTGCCAGTCAACAGGGTGGGGAGCAGTACTTC. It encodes CASQQGGEQYF.

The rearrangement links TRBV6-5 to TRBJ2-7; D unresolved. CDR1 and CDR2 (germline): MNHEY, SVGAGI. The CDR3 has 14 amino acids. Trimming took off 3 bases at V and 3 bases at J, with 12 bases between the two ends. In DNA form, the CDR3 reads TGTGCCAGCAGTTATTACGGGTCTAACTACGAGCAGTACTTC. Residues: CASSYYGSNYEQYF.

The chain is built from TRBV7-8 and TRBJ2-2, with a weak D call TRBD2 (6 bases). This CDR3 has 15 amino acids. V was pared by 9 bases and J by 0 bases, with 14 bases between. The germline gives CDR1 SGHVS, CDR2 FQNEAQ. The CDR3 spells CASLHLATNTGELFF. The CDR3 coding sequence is TGTGCCAGTTTGCATCTAGCGACGAACACCGGGGAGCTGTTTTTT. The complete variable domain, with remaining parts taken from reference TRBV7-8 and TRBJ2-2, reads GAGVSQSPRYKVAKRGQDVALRCDPISGHVSLFWYQQALGQGPEFLTYFQNEAQLDKSGLPSDRFFAERPEGSVSTLKIQRTQQEDSAVYLCASLHLATNTGELFFGEGSRLTVL.

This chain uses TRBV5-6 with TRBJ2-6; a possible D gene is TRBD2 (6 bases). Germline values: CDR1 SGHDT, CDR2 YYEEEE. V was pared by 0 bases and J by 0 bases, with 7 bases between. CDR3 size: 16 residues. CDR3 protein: CASSLEGGSGANVLTF. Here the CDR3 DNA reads TGTGCCAGCAGCTTGGAGGGAGGCTCTGGGGCCAACGTCCTGACTTTC.

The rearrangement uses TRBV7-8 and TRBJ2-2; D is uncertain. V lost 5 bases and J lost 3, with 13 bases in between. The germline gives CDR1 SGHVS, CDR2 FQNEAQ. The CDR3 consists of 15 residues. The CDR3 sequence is CASSQRVMDTGELFF. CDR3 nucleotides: TGTGCCAGCAGCCAACGGGTTATGGACACCGGGGAGCTGTTTTTT. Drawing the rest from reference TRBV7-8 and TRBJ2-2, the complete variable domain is GAGVSQSPRYKVAKRGQDVALRCDPISGHVSLFWYQQALGQGPEFLTYFQNEAQLDKSGLPSDRFFAERPEGSVSTLKIQRTQQEDSAVYLCASSQRVMDTGELFFGEGSRLTVL.

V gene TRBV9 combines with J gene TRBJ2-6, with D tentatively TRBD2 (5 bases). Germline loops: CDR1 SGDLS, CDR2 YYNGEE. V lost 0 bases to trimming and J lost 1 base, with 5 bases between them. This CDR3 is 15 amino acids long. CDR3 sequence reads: CASSVGGSGANVLTF. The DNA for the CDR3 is TGTGCCAGCAGCGTAGGAGGGTCTGGGGCCAACGTCCTGACTTTC. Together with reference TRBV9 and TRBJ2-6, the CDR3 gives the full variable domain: DSGVTQTPKHLITATGQRVTLRCSPRSGDLSVYWYQQSLDQGLQFLIQYYNGEERAKGNILERFSAQQFPDLHSELNLSSLELGDSALYFCASSVGGSGANVLTFGAGSRLTVL.

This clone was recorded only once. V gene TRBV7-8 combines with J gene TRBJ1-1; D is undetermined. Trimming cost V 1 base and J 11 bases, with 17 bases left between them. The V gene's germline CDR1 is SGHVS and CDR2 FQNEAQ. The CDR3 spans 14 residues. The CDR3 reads CASSLVAAGSKAFF. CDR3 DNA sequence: TGTGCCAGCAGCTTAGTTGCGGCGGGCAGTAAGGCTTTCTTT. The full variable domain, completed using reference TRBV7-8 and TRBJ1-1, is GAGVSQSPRYKVAKRGQDVALRCDPISGHVSLFWYQQALGQGPEFLTYFQNEAQLDKSGLPSDRFFAERPEGSVSTLKIQRTQQEDSAVYLCASSLVAAGSKAFFGQGTRLTVV.

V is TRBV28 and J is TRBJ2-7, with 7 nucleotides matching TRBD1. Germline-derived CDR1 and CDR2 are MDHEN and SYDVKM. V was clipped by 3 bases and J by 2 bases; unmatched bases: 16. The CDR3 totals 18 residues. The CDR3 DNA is TGTGCCAGCAGTTTGTCAATTACCGGGACAGCCTTGACCTACGAGCAGTACTTC. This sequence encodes CASSLSITGTALTYEQYF.

CDR3 sequence: CASSSTSGNTGELFF. The CDR3 coding sequence is TGTGCCAGCAGCTCGACTAGCGGGAACACCGGGGAGCTGTTTTTT. The chain combines TRBV6-6 with TRBJ2-2; 9 positions match TRBD2. The ends lost 6 bases at V and 1 base at J; junction bases unmatched: 3. Germline assignment: CDR1 MNHNY and CDR2 SVGAGI (reference sequence). This CDR3 is built from 15 residues.

CDR3 sequence (DNA): TGTGCCAGCAAATTGACAAGCTCCTACGAGCAGTACGTC. Translating it yields CASKLTSSYEQYV. This rearrangement joins TRBV28 to TRBJ2-7, with no clear D. The CDR3 extends over 13 amino acids. V lost 7 bases, J lost 0 bases, and 10 bases lay in between. From germline, CDR1 is MDHEN and CDR2 SYDVKM.

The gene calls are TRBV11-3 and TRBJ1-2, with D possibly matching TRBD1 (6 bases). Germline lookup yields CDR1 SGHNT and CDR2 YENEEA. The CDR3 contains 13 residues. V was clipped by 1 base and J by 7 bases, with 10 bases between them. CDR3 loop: CASSLGTGSGYTF. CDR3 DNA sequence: TGTGCCAGCAGCTTAGGTACAGGGTCTGGCTACACCTTC.

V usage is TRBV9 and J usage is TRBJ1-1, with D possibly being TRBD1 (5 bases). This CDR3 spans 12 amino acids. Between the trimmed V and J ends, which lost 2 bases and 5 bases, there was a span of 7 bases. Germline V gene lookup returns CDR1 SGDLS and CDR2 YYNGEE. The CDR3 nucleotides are TGTGCCAGCAGCGTCGGGGGGACTGAAGCTTTCTTT. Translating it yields CASSVGGTEAFF.

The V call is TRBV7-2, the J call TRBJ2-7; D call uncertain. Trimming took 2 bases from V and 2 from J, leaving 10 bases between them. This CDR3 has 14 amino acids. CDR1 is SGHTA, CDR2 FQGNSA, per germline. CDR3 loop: CASSLTERPYEQYV. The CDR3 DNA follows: TGTGCCAGCAGCTTAACGGAGCGACCCTACGAGCAGTACGTC.

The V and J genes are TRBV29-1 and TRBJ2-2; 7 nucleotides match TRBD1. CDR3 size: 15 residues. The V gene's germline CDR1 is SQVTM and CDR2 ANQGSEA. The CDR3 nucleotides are TGCAGTTTCTACAGGGGTATAACGAACACCGGGGAGCTGTTTTTT. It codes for CSFYRGITNTGELFF.

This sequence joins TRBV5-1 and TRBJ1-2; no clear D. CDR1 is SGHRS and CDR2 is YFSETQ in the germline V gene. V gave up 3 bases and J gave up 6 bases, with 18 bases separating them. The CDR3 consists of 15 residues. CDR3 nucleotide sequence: TGCGCCAGCAGCTGGGAGGCAGTCCAGCAGCATGGCTACACCTTC. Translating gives CASSWEAVQQHGYTF. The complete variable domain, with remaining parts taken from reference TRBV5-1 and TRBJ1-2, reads KAGVTQTPRYLIKTRGQQVTLSCSPISGHRSVSWYQQTPGQGLQFLFEYFSETQRNKGNFPGRFSGRQFSNSRSEMNVSTLELGDSALYLCASSWEAVQQHGYTFGSGTRLTVV.

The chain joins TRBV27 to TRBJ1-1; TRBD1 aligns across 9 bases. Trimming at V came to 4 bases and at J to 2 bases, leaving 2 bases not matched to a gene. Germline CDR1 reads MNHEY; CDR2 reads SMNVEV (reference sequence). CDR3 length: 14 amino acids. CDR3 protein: CASSWGQGNTEAFF. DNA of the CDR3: TGTGCCAGCAGTTGGGGACAGGGAAACACTGAAGCTTTCTTT.

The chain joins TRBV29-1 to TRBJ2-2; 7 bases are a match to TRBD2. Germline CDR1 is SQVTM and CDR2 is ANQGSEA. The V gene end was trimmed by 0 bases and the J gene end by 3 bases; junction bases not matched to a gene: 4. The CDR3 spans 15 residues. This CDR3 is CSVEDGRSDTGELFF. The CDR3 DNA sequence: TGCAGCGTTGAAGACGGGAGGAGTGACACCGGGGAGCTGTTTTTT.

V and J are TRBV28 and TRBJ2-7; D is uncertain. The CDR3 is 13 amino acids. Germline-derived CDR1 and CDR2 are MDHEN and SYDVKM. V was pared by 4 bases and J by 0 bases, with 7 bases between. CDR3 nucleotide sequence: TGTGCCAGCAGTTCCAGGAACTCCTACGAGCAGTACGTC. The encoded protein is CASSSRNSYEQYV.

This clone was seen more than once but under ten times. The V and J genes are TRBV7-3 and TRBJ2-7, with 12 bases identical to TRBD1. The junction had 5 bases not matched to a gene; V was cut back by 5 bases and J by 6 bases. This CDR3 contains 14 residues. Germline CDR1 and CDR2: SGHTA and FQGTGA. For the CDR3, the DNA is TGTGCCAGCAGCGCCGGGACAGGGGGCGGCGAGCAGTACTTC. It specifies CASSAGTGGGEQYF.

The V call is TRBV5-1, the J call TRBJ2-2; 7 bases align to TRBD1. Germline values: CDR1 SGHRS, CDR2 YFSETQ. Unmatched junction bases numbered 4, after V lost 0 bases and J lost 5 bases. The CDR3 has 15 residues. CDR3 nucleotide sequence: TGCGCCAGCAGCTTGGTACAACAGGGGACCGGGGAGCTGTTTTTT. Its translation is CASSLVQQGTGELFF. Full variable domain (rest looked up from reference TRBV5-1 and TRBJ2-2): KAGVTQTPRYLIKTRGQQVTLSCSPISGHRSVSWYQQTPGQGLQFLFEYFSETQRNKGNFPGRFSGRQFSNSRSEMNVSTLELGDSALYLCASSLVQQGTGELFFGEGSRLTVL.

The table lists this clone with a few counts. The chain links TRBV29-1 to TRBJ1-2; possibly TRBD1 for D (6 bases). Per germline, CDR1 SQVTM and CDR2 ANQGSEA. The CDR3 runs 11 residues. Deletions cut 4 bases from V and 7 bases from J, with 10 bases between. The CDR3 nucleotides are TGCAGCGTTGCAGGGGCGGTTGGCTACACCTTC. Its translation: CSVAGAVGYTF.

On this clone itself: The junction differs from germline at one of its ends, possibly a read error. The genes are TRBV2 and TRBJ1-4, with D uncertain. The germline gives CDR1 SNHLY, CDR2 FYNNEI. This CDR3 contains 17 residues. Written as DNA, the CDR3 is TGTGCCAGCAGTGAATTAGGGAGAGGGCCTAAGGGTCGGAAAACTGTTTTT. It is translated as CASSELGRGPKGRKTVF.

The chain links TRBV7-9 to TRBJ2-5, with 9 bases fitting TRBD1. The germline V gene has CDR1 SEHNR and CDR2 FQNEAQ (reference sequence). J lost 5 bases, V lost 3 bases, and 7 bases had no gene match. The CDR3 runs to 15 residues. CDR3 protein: CASSLTTGGAETQYF. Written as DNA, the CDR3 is TGTGCCAGCAGCTTGACCACAGGGGGCGCGGAGACCCAGTACTTC.

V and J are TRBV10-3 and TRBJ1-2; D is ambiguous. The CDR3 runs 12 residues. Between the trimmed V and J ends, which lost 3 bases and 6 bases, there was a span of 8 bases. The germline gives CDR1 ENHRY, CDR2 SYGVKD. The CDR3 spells CAISDNPDGYTF. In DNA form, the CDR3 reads TGTGCCATCAGTGATAATCCGGATGGCTACACCTTC.

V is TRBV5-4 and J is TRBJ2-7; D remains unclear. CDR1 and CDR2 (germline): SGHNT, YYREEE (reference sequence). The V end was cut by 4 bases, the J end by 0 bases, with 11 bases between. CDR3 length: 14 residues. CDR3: CASSNRDNSYEQYF. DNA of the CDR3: TGTGCCAGCAGCAACCGCGACAACTCCTACGAGCAGTACTTC.

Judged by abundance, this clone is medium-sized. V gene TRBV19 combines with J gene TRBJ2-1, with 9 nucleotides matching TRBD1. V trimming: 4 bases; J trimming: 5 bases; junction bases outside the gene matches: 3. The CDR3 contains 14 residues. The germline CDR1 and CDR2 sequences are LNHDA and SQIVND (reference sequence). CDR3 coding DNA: TGTGCCAGTAGTAAGGACAGGGGCGACAATGAGCAGTTCTTC. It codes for CASSKDRGDNEQFF.

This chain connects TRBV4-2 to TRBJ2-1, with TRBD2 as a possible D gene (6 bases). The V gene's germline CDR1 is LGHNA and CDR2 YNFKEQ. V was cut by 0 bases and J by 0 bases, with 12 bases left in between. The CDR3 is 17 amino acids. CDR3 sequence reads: CASSQDPAGLSYNEQFF. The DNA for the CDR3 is TGTGCCAGCAGCCAAGATCCAGCGGGCCTCTCCTACAATGAGCAGTTCTTC.

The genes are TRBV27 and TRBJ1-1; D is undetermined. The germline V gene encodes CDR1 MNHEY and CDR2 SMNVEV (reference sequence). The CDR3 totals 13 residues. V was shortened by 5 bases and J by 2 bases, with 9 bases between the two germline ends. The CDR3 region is CASSGGKNTEAFF. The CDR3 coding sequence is TGTGCCAGCAGTGGAGGGAAAAACACTGAAGCTTTCTTT.

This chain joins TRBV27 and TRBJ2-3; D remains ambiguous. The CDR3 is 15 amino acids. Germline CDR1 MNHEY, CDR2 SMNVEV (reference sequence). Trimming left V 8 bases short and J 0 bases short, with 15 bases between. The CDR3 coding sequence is TGTGCCAGCCACTGGGCTGGGCCGAGCACAGATACGCAGTATTTT. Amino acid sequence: CASHWAGPSTDTQYF.

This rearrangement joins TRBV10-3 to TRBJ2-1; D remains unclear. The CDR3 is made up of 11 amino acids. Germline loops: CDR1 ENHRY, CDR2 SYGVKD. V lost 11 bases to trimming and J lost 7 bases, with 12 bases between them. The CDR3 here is CASSHGNEQFF. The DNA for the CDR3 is TGTGCCTCCTCCCACGGGAATGAGCAGTTCTTC.

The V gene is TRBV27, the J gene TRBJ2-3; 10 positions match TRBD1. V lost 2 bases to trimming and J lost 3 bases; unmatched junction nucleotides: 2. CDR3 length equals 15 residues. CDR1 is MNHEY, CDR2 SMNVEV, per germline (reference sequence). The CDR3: CASSLDRGRTDTQYF. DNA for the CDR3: TGTGCCAGCAGTTTAGACAGGGGGCGAACAGATACGCAGTATTTT.

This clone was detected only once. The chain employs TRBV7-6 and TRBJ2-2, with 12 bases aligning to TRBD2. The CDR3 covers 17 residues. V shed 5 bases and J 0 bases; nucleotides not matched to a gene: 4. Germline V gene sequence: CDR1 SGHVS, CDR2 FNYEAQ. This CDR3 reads CASSNGLAGTNTGELFF. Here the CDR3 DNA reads TGTGCCAGCAGCAACGGACTAGCGGGGACGAACACCGGGGAGCTGTTTTTT. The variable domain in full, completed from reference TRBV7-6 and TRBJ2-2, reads GAGVSQSPRYKVTKRGQDVALRCDPISGHVSLYWYRQALGQGPEFLTYFNYEAQQDKSGLPNDRFSAERPEGSISTLTIQRTEQRDSAMYRCASSNGLAGTNTGELFFGEGSRLTVL.